The sequence of this TCR beta chain was determined in a study of T-cell memory formation after mild COVID-19. The V and J ends lost 4 bases and 0 bases respectively, with 10 bases between them. Germline-derived CDR1 and CDR2 are SGHVS and FNYEAQ. The CDR3 runs 15 residues. The authors produced TCR alpha and TCR beta cDNA libraries with sample barcodes and UMIs by 5'RACE using constant-segment primers. MiXCR was run by TCRdb on the 5' RACE reads, yielding one entry per CDR3 protein. This sample has about 340,000 distinct CDR3 sequences, with 15% found just once. This TCR was sampled from a man younger than 35 who had mild COVID-19 (a few samples of this study predate the infection). Cell type and time point are not known. Sequenced input: PBMCs or a T cell subset sorted from them (not recorded which). This rearrangement joins TRBV7-6 to TRBJ2-1; D remains unclear. The CDR3 DNA follows: TGTGCCAGCAGCTCATCTACGAGCTCCTACAATGAGCAGTTCTTC. The encoded protein is CASSSSTSSYNEQFF.